This T cell receptor (beta chain) appears in the sequencing data of a study of breast tumors, draining lymph nodes, adjacent tissues. This clonotype has at least ten counts. Its antigen is currently unknown. Axillary draining lymph nodes of breast cancer patients supplied the node samples. Study findings and constraints: Compared with lymph nodes, tumors were less diverse; compared with nontumor tissue, more. Data fit most tumor T cells coming from lymph node, expanding in tumor. Tumor and nontumor repertoires were significantly more similar in luminal-like than in basal-like breast cancer.

V was pared by 0 bases and J by 1 base, with 6 bases between. CDR3 size: 14 residues. Looked up from germline, CDR1 is MNHNY and CDR2 is SVGAGI (reference sequence). TCRdb ran MiXCR on the multiplex PCR reads and lists one entry per CDR3 protein. The top ten hold about 1% of the sample, which has 290,000 or so distinct CDR3 sequences, 30% to 35% seen once. The receptor was isolated from a female donor with breast cancer. Some clones in this sample may be carry-over from other donors' samples. The sample comprised axillary lymph node tissue. The chain employs TRBV6-6 and TRBJ2-5; a possible D gene is TRBD1 (5 bases). The CDR3 spells CASSYSQAQETQYF. The CDR3 DNA reads TGTGCCAGCAGTTACTCACAGGCCCAAGAGACCCAGTACTTC.